This T cell receptor (beta chain) was captured in a study of T-cell memory formation after mild COVID-19. MiXCR, applied by TCRdb to the 5' RACE reads, yields one record per CDR3 protein. The data show about 88,000 distinct CDR3 sequences, 20% to 30% seen once. The V end lost 1 base, the J end lost 1 base, and 20 bases lay between the germline ends. The length of the CDR3 is 19 residues. Input material: PBMCs or a T cell subset sorted from them (not recorded which). The rearrangement uses TRBV12-3 or TRBV12-4 and TRBJ2-1, with a weak D call TRBD2 (5 bases). This TCR derives from a young man who had mild COVID-19 (a few samples of this study predate the infection). Cell type and time point are not known. This CDR3 reads CASSLGMGALPPSYNEQFF. CDR3 DNA: TGTGCCAGCAGTTTAGGTATGGGAGCCCTCCCCCCATCCTACAATGAGCAGTTCTTC.